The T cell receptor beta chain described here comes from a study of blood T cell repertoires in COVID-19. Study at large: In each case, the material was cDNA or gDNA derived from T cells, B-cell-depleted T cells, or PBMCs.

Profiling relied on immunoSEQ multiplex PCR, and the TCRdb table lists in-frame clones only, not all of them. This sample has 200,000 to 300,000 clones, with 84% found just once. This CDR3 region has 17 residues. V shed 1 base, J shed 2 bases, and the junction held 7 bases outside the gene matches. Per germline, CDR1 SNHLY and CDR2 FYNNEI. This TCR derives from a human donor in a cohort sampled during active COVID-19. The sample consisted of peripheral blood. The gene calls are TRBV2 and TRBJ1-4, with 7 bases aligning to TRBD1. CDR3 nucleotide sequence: TGTGCCAGCAGTGAAGTACAGGGGTCGGGGACTAATGAAAAACTGTTTTTT. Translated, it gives CASSEVQGSGTNEKLFF.